What follows describes a single T cell receptor (beta chain). The antigen remains unidentified. This table comes from immunoSEQ multiplex PCR, and its TCRdb copy is limited to in-frame clones, with some not included. In the table there are about 110,000 clones, about 87% of which are singletons. The CDR3 totals 15 residues. Germline CDR1 reads SGDLS; CDR2 reads YYNGEE. Between the trimmed V and J ends, which lost 3 bases and 0 bases, there was a span of 10 bases. This entry is derived from a study of T cell responses to AZD1222 COVID-19 vaccine. Regarding the study as a whole: Only 5 or 6 people who got AZD1222 tested seropositive at baseline.

The sequence was collected from an adult who received the AZD1222 COVID-19 vaccine. This chain connects TRBV9 to TRBJ2-1, with TRBD1 as a possible D gene (6 bases). Specimen: peripheral blood, collected 28 days after the second AZD1222 dose. The CDR3 nucleotides are TGTGCCAGCAGCGCCGGACAGAGCTCCTACAATGAGCAGTTCTTC. This translates into CASSAGQSSYNEQFF.